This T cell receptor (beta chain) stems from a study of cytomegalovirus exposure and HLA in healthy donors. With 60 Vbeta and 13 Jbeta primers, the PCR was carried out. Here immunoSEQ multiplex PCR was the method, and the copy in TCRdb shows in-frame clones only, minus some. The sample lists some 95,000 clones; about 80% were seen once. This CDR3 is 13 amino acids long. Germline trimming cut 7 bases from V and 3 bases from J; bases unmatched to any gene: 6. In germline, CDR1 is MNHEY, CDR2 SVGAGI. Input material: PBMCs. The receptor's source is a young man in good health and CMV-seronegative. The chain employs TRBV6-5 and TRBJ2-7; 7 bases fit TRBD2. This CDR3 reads CASTKGGSYEQYF. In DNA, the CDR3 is TGTGCCAGCACCAAAGGCGGGAGCTACGAGCAGTACTTC.